The 31 T cell receptor beta chains presented below share a single source sample, sequenced in a study of tissue T cells after allogeneic stem cell transplantation. Measured with immunoSEQ multiplex PCR; TCRdb has only the in-frame clones, and not every one. The sample has approximately 9,700 clones, approximately 59% seen once. Sequences were derived from tissue from the ileum, sampled at autopsy. The receptors shown here come from a woman between 18 and 50 years old with breast cancer.

This clone came up a few times. The chain is built from TRBV29-1 and TRBJ2-7, with D possibly being TRBD1 (5 bases). This CDR3 contains 14 residues. The germline V and J ends were trimmed by 1 base and 6 bases, with 16 bases remaining between them. From germline, CDR1 is SQVTM and CDR2 ANQGSEA. The CDR3 loop reads CSVEGDTGIPEQYF. CDR3 sequence (DNA): TGCAGCGTTGAAGGCGACACAGGAATACCCGAGCAGTACTTC.

This clone was counted only a few times. The rearrangement links TRBV6-6 to TRBJ1-5; no firm D call. V dropped 5 bases and J dropped 6 bases, with 11 bases sitting between them. This CDR3 is 13 amino acids long. The germline V gene has CDR1 MNHNY and CDR2 SVGAGI (reference sequence). The CDR3 loop reads CASSTLSGQPQHF. The CDR3 DNA is TGTGCCAGCAGTACCCTTTCGGGTCAGCCCCAGCATTTT.

The chain recombines TRBV27 with TRBJ1-6; the D is unclear. V was cut by 3 bases and J by 4 bases, with 13 bases left in between. This CDR3 has 16 residues. The germline CDR1 and CDR2 sequences are MNHEY and SMNVEV (reference sequence). CDR3 in DNA: TGTGCCAGCAGTTTTGGAGTCTTGGGGTATAATTCACCCCTCCACTTT. Translating gives CASSFGVLGYNSPLHF.

The J gene is TRBJ2-5, the V gene TRBV5-6, with unresolved D. The CDR3 totals 13 residues. V was pared by 4 bases and J by 2 bases, with 9 bases between. From germline, CDR1 is SGHDT and CDR2 YYEEEE. As DNA, the CDR3 is TGTGCCAGCAGCCAACGGGCGCAAGAGACCCAGTACTTC. Its translation is CASSQRAQETQYF.

The chain carries TRBV3-1 (or the pseudogene TRBV3-2) and TRBJ2-7; a weak D match, TRBD2 (5 bases). The CDR3 has 12 residues. The germline V and J ends were trimmed by 1 base and 9 bases, with 10 bases remaining between them. Germline CDR1 and CDR2: LGHDT and YNNKEL (reference sequence). As DNA, the CDR3 is TGTGCCAGCAGCCAAGGCCGCGAGGGGCAGTACTTC. It translates to CASSQGREGQYF.

The rearrangement uses TRBV10-3 and TRBJ1-4, with D maybe TRBD1 (6 bases). The V end lost 8 bases, the J end lost 4 bases, and 11 bases lay between the germline ends. The CDR3 has 13 residues. Germline CDR1 ENHRY, CDR2 SYGVKD. This chain's CDR3 is CAIGNRDNEKLFF. The CDR3 nucleotides are TGTGCCATCGGGAACAGGGATAATGAAAAACTGTTTTTT.

This clone occurred once. The chain recombines TRBV19 with TRBJ1-5; TRBD1 aligns across 9 bases. Germline V gene data show CDR1 as LNHDA and CDR2 as SQIVND (reference sequence). Unmatched junction bases numbered 9, after V lost 2 bases and J lost 7 bases. The CDR3 sequence is 16 residues long. Written as DNA, the CDR3 is TGTGCCAGTAGTATAATCGGACAGGGGATGAGGCAGCCCCAGCATTTT. Its protein is CASSIIGQGMRQPQHF.

The chain recombines TRBV7-2 with TRBJ2-1; 7 bases map to TRBD2. Looked up from germline, CDR1 is SGHTA and CDR2 is FQGNSA. This CDR3 has 15 amino acids. Losses at the gene ends were 9 bases for V and 0 bases for J; bases not matched to a gene: 8. The CDR3 loop is CASILAVSSYNEQFF. The CDR3 nucleotides are TGTGCCAGTATCCTAGCGGTCAGCTCCTACAATGAGCAGTTCTTC.

This chain uses TRBV9 with TRBJ2-7; D gene ambiguous. CDR1 is SGDLS and CDR2 is YYNGEE in the germline V gene. The V gene lost 0 bases and the J gene lost 4 bases, with 14 bases spanning the gap. CDR3 length: 15 amino acids. Here the CDR3 reads CASSVGSGDPYEQYF. Written as DNA, the CDR3 is TGTGCCAGCAGCGTAGGGTCAGGCGACCCTTACGAGCAGTACTTC.

As DNA, the CDR3 is TGTGCCAGCAGCCAAGCCCCGCTTTACGAGCAGTACTTC. As protein: CASSQAPLYEQYF. The genes are TRBV4-2 and TRBJ2-7, with D unclear. V shed 1 base and J shed 4 bases, with 8 bases lying between them. Germline V gene lookup returns CDR1 LGHNA and CDR2 YNFKEQ. This CDR3 comprises 13 residues.

Remarks on this clone: Other DNA sequences in this specimen translate into the identical CDR3. The chain carries TRBV6-2 or TRBV6-3 and TRBJ2-7, with D possibly being TRBD1 or TRBD2 (5 bases each). This CDR3 is built from 14 residues. With 2 bases removed from V and 0 bases from J, the gap between germline ends came to 8 bases. The V gene's germline CDR1 is MNHEY and CDR2 SVGEGT. The CDR3 bases are TGTGCCAGCAGTTACGTTGGGGGCTCCTACGAGCAGTACTTC. Encoded protein: CASSYVGGSYEQYF.

This chain joins TRBV18 and TRBJ2-5; D may correspond to TRBD1 or TRBD2 (5 bases each). The CDR3 is made up of 15 amino acids. Trimming took 1 base from V and 4 from J, leaving 13 bases between them. In germline, CDR1 is KGHSH, CDR2 LQKENI. The CDR3 DNA reads TGTGCCAGCTCACCACGGTCCGGGGCCACAGAGACCCAGTACTTC. It encodes CASSPRSGATETQYF.

The chain has TRBV5-4 and TRBJ1-1; no clear D. CDR1 and CDR2 (germline): SGHNT, YYREEE (reference sequence). This CDR3 has 15 residues. V gave up 4 bases and J gave up 4 bases, with 17 bases separating them. The CDR3 reads CASSPNLPAVTEAFF. The DNA for the CDR3 is TGTGCCAGCAGCCCCAACCTTCCGGCGGTCACTGAAGCTTTCTTT.

The chain has TRBV18 and TRBJ1-2; no clear D gene. The CDR3 has 14 residues. The ends were cut back, 4 bases at V and 6 bases at J, with 15 bases in the middle. Germline values: CDR1 KGHSH, CDR2 LQKENI. Written as DNA, the CDR3 is TGTGCCAGCTCACTCGGACTATATGGGGATGGCTACACCTTC. Translated, it gives CASSLGLYGDGYTF.

This clone was counted a few times. The chain joins TRBV19 to TRBJ2-3, with D perhaps TRBD1 (5 bases). V shed 6 bases and J shed 3 bases, with 13 bases lying between them. This CDR3 has 14 residues. The germline V gene encodes CDR1 LNHDA and CDR2 SQIVND (reference sequence). Here the CDR3 DNA reads TGTGCCAGTAGCCCTCGGACAAAAACAGATACGCAGTATTTT. Its translation is CASSPRTKTDTQYF.

The CDR3 loop reads CASSLSRTGYKFF. The DNA for the CDR3 is TGTGCCAGCAGTTTATCGCGAACGGGGTATAAGTTCTTC. This rearrangement joins TRBV27 to TRBJ2-1, with D possibly TRBD2 on 5 matching bases. CDR1 MNHEY and CDR2 SMNVEV come from the germline V gene (reference sequence). The V gene lost 0 bases and the J gene lost 14 bases, with 14 bases spanning the gap. CDR3 size: 13 residues.

The chain couples TRBV7-9 to TRBJ2-1; D remains ambiguous. Deletions cut 3 bases from V and 10 bases from J, with 13 bases between. Germline assignment: CDR1 SEHNR and CDR2 FQNEAQ (reference sequence). The CDR3 runs to 13 residues. Here the CDR3 DNA reads TGTGCCAGCAGCTTTGGTGGTCCTAAGGAGCAGTTCTTC. Translating it yields CASSFGGPKEQFF.

This clone came up a few times. V usage is TRBV5-1 and J usage is TRBJ1-4; 7 bases fit TRBD1. The CDR3 spans 15 residues. Looked up from germline, CDR1 is SGHRS and CDR2 is YFSETQ. The J segment lost 8 bases and the V segment lost 4 bases, leaving 11 bases of the junction unmatched. CDR3 nucleotides: TGCGCCAGCAGCCCCGGACAGGACCTAAAGGAAAAACTGTTTTTT. Translation: CASSPGQDLKEKLFF.

The chain has TRBV9 and TRBJ2-3; D is ambiguous. V was clipped by 1 base and J by 1 base, with 7 bases between them. Germline V CDR1 and CDR2: SGDLS, YYNGEE. This CDR3 is 14 amino acids long. CDR3 nucleotide sequence: TGTGCCAGCAGCGTAATGGACGGCACAGATACGCAGTATTTT. This gives the protein CASSVMDGTDTQYF. Together with reference TRBV9 and TRBJ2-3, the CDR3 gives the full variable domain: DSGVTQTPKHLITATGQRVTLRCSPRSGDLSVYWYQQSLDQGLQFLIQYYNGEERAKGNILERFSAQQFPDLHSELNLSSLELGDSALYFCASSVMDGTDTQYFGPGTRLTVL.

The chain combines TRBV11-3 with TRBJ2-3; 7 bases fit TRBD2. V dropped 5 bases and J dropped 2; count of bases not matched to a gene: 4. CDR1 and CDR2 from the germline V gene are SGHNT and YENEEA. CDR3 length equals 14 residues. The CDR3 region is CASSRDYPTDTQYF. The DNA of the CDR3 is TGTGCCAGCAGCCGGGACTACCCCACAGATACGCAGTATTTT.

This chain connects TRBV2 to TRBJ1-5, with D perhaps TRBD1 (5 bases). V was pared by 2 bases and J by 7 bases, with 6 bases between. The germline V gene has CDR1 SNHLY and CDR2 FYNNEI. The CDR3 is 12 amino acids. CDR3 DNA: TGTGCCAGCAGTGAAAGGGGCCAGCCCCAGCATTTT. This gives the protein CASSERGQPQHF.

V and J are TRBV5-5 and TRBJ2-3; D unresolved. Germline V gene lookup returns CDR1 SGHKS and CDR2 YYEKEE (reference sequence). V lost 4 bases, J lost 8 bases, and 14 bases lay in between. This CDR3 is built from 13 residues. The CDR3 DNA sequence: TGTGCCAGCAGCACAGACTCCCCCGGTACGCAGTATTTT. This sequence encodes CASSTDSPGTQYF.

This clone was found a few times. The genes are TRBV6-2 or TRBV6-3 and TRBJ1-5; 10 bases line up with TRBD1. V lost 0 bases, J lost 0 bases, and 2 bases stayed unmatched. The CDR3 sequence is 17 residues long. The germline V gene encodes CDR1 MNHEY and CDR2 SVGEGT. The CDR3 is CASSYSTGGRSNQPQHF. The CDR3 DNA sequence: TGTGCCAGCAGTTACTCGACAGGGGGCCGTAGCAATCAGCCCCAGCATTTT.

The chain joins TRBV29-1 to TRBJ2-5; D tentatively fits TRBD1 or TRBD2 (5 bases each). V dropped 4 bases and J dropped 6 bases, with 12 bases sitting between them. The CDR3 extends over 12 amino acids. CDR1 and CDR2 (germline): SQVTM, ANQGSEA. The CDR3, as DNA: TGCAGCGTTGGGGGACGGACGCAGACCCAGTACTTC. This gives the protein CSVGGRTQTQYF. Using reference TRBV29-1 and TRBJ2-5 for the parts outside the CDR3, the full variable domain is SAVISQKPSRDICQRGTSLTIQCQVDSQVTMMFWYRQQPGQSLTLIATANQGSEATYESGFVIDKFPISRPNLTFSTLTVSNMSPEDSSIYLCSVGGRTQTQYFGPGTRLLVL.

This clone turned up a few times. This chain joins TRBV2 and TRBJ1-6; D gene uncertain. Germline loops: CDR1 SNHLY, CDR2 FYNNEI. The V and J ends lost 5 bases and 6 bases respectively, with 11 bases between them. The CDR3 runs 14 residues. CDR3 coding DNA: TGTGCCAGCAGTTTGGACGGCCGTAATTCACCCCTCCACTTT. Protein sequence: CASSLDGRNSPLHF. Full variable domain (missing parts from reference TRBV2 and TRBJ1-6): EPEVTQTPSHQVTQMGQEVILRCVPISNHLYFYWYRQILGQKVEFLVSFYNNEISEKSEIFDDQFSVERPDGSNFTLKIRSTKLEDSAMYFCASSLDGRNSPLHFGNGTRLTVT.

The CDR3 here is CASSQERRHGETQYF. CDR3 DNA sequence: TGCGCCAGCAGCCAAGAGAGGAGACACGGGGAGACCCAGTACTTC. The chain joins TRBV4-3 to TRBJ2-5, with unresolved D. Germline-derived CDR1 and CDR2 are LGHNA and YSLEER. V dropped 0 bases and J dropped 5 bases, with 13 bases sitting between them. The CDR3 is 15 residues long.

As regards this clone: A much larger clone lies one base from this, so it may be a read error. V is TRBV25-1 and J is TRBJ1-4; maybe TRBD1 (6 bases). This CDR3 has 14 residues. From germline, CDR1 is MGHDK and CDR2 SYGVNS. The CDR3 sequence: CARSGGGGNEKLFF. For the CDR3, the DNA is TGTGCCCGCAGTGGAGGGGGGGGGAATGAAAAACTGTTTTTT.

As regards this clone: The same CDR3 also results from other DNA sequences found in this sample. This chain joins TRBV6-2 or TRBV6-3 and TRBJ2-7; D is unresolved. V was clipped by 2 bases and J by 2 bases, with 10 bases between them. Germline V gives CDR1 MNHEY, CDR2 SVGEGT. CDR3 size: 14 residues. The CDR3 DNA sequence: TGTGCCAGCAGTTACGTAGGCGGAACCTACGAGCAGTACTTC. The encoded protein is CASSYVGGTYEQYF.

This clone was detected only a few times. The gene calls are TRBV5-8 and TRBJ2-1; 11 bases match TRBD2. The CDR3 contains 15 residues. Germline-derived CDR1 and CDR2 are SGHTS and YDEGEE. Germline trimming cut 6 bases from V and 8 bases from J; bases unmatched to any gene: 10. The CDR3 region is CASNFGLAGGDEQFF. Written as DNA, the CDR3 is TGTGCCAGCAACTTCGGCCTAGCGGGAGGAGATGAGCAGTTCTTC.

In this sample, this clone turned up once. The chain uses TRBV6-6 and TRBJ1-1; D is perhaps TRBD1 (5 bases). V shed 6 bases and J shed 7 bases, with 12 bases lying between them. Germline-derived CDR1 and CDR2 are MNHNY and SVGAGI (reference sequence). CDR3 length: 12 amino acids. The CDR3 sequence is CASRGRGVEAFF. The CDR3 DNA reads TGTGCCAGCAGAGGGCGGGGGGTTGAAGCTTTCTTT.

As to this clone: One end of the junction does not line up with germline, which may come from a read error. This rearrangement joins TRBV6-1 to TRBJ1-1; D is unresolved. CDR3 length: 15 residues. Germline CDR1 MNHNS, CDR2 SASEGT. DNA of the CDR3: TGTACCAGCAGTGAACAGTACTTGGTGAACACTGAAGCTTTCTTT. It encodes CTSSEQYLVNTEAFF.